This T cell receptor (beta chain) was recovered during a study of cytomegalovirus exposure and HLA in healthy donors. Study-level information: Later analysis reported that the 110 or so validation repertoires shared the platform of the roughly 700 first-cohort repertoires.

Trimming removed 3 bases from V and 2 bases from J; junction bases left unmatched: 6. The germline CDR1 and CDR2 sequences are GTSNPN and SVGIG (reference sequence). There are 15 residues in the CDR3. Produced via immunoSEQ multiplex PCR; TCRdb's table is partial and in-frame only. This table has about 190,000 clones, roughly 88% appearing once. Study findings and constraints: Many donors shared some public TCRs, even though most TCR sequences were rare. Cytomegalovirus association was assigned to about 150 TCR beta chains.

Comment on this clone: Its antigen is undetermined.

This TCR was sampled from a woman younger than 35 in good health and CMV-seronegative. The V gene is TRBV30, the J gene TRBJ2-7, with 11 bases matching TRBD2. Sequenced sample: PBMCs. The CDR3 protein is CAWSAPGLAAYEQYF. CDR3 sequence (DNA): TGTGCCTGGAGCGCACCGGGACTAGCGGCCTACGAGCAGTACTTC.